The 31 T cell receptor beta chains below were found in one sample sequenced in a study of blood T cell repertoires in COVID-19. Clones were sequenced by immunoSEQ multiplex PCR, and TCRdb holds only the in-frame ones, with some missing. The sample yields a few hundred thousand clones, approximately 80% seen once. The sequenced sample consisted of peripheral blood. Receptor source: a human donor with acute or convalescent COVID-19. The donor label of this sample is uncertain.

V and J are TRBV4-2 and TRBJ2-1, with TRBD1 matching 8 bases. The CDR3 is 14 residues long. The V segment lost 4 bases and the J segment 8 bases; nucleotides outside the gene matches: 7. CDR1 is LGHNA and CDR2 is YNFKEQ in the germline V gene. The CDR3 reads CASSPLDRVDEQFF. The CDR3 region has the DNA TGTGCCAGCAGCCCCTTGGACAGGGTTGATGAGCAGTTCTTC.

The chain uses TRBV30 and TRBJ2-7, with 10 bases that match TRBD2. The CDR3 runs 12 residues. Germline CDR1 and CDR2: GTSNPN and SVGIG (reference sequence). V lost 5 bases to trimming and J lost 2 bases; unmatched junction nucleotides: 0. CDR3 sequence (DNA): TGTGCCTGGGGGACTAGCGCCTACGAGCAGTACTTC. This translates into CAWGTSAYEQYF.

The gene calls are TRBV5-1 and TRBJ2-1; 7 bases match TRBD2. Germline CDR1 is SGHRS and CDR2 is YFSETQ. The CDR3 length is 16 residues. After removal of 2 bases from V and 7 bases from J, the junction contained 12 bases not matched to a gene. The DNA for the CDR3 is TGCGCCAGCAGCTTAGGTTTTCCGGGCGGGAGAAATGAGCAGTTCTTC. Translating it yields CASSLGFPGGRNEQFF.

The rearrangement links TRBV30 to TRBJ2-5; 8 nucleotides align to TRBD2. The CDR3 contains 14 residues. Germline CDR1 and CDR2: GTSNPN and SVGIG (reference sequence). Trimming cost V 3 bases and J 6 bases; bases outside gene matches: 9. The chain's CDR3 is CAWSLGLAGKTQYF. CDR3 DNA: TGTGCCTGGAGCCTCGGGTTAGCGGGGAAGACCCAGTACTTC.

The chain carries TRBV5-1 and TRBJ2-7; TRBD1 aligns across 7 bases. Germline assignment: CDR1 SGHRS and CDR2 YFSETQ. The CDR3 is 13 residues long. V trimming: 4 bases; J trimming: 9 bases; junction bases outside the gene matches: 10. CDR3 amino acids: CASSPLGGHGQYF. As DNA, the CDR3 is TGCGCCAGCAGCCCCCTAGGGGGCCACGGGCAGTACTTC.

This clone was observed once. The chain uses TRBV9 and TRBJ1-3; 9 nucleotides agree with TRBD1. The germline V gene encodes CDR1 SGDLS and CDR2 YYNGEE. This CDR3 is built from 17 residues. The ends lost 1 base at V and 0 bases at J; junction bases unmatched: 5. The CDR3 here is CASSVKGQGGSGNTIYF. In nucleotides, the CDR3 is TGTGCCAGCAGCGTAAAGGGACAGGGAGGCTCTGGAAACACCATATATTTT.

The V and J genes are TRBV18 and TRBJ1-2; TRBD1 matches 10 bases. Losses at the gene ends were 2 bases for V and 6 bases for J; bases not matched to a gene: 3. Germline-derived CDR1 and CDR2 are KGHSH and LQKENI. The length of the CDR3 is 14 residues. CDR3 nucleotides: TGTGCCAGCTCACCAGACAGGGGGCTTGATGGCTACACCTTC. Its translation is CASSPDRGLDGYTF.

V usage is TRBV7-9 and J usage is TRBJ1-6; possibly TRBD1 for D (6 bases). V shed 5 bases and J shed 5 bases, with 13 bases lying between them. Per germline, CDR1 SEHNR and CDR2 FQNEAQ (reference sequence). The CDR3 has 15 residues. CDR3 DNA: TGTGCCAGCAGCCCCGAACAGGGAGATAATTCACCCCTCCACTTT. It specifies CASSPEQGDNSPLHF.

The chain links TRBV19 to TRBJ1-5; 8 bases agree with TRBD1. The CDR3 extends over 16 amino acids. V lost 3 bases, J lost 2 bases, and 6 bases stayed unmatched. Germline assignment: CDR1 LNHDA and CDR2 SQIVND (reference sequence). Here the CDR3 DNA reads TGTGCCAGTAGTATTACAGGGGGTGTGGGCAATCAGCCCCAGCATTTT. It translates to CASSITGGVGNQPQHF. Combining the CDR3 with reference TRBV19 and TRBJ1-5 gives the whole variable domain DGGITQSPKYLFRKEGQNVTLSCEQNLNHDAMYWYRQDPGQGLRLIYYSQIVNDFQKGDIAEGYSVSREKKESFPLTVTSAQKNPTAFYLCASSITGGVGNQPQHFGDGTRLSIL.

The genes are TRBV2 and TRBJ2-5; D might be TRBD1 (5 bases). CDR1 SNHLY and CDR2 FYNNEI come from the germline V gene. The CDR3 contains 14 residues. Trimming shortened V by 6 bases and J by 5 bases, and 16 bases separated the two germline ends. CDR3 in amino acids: CASRSTENGETQYF. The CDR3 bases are TGTGCCAGCAGGTCGACAGAGAACGGTGAGACCCAGTACTTC.

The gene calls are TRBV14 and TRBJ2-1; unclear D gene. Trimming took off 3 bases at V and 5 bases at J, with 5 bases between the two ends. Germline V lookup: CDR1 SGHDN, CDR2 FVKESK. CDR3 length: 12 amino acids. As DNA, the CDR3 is TGTGCCAGCAGCCACATCCACAATGAGCAGTTCTTC. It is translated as CASSHIHNEQFF.

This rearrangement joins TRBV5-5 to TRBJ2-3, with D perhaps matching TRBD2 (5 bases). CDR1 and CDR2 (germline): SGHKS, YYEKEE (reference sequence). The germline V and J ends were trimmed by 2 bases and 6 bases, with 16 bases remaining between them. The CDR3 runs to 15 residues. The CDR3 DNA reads TGTGCCAGCAGCTTACTGACTACACCCGTCGATACGCAGTATTTT. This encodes CASSLLTTPVDTQYF.

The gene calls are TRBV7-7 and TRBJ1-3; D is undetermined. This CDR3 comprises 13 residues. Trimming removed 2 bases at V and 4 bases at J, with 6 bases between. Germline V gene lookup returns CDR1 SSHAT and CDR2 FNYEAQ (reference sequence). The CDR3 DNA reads TGTGCCAGCAGCTTACTGGAGGGAAACACCATATATTTT. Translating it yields CASSLLEGNTIYF.

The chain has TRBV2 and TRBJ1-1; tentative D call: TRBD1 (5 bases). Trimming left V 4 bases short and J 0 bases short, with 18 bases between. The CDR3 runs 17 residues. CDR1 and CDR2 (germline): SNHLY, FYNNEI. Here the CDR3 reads CASSAGHAKFMNTEAFF. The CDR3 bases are TGTGCCAGCAGTGCCGGACATGCAAAATTTATGAACACTGAAGCTTTCTTT. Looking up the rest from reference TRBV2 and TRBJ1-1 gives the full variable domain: EPEVTQTPSHQVTQMGQEVILRCVPISNHLYFYWYRQILGQKVEFLVSFYNNEISEKSEIFDDQFSVERPDGSNFTLKIRSTKLEDSAMYFCASSAGHAKFMNTEAFFGQGTRLTVV.

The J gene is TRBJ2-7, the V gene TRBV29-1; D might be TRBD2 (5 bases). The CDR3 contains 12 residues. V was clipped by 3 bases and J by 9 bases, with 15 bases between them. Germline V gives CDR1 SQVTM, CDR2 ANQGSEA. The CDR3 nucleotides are TGCAGCGTTGACGGCGGGCCTTTGGTGCAGTACTTC. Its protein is CSVDGGPLVQYF.

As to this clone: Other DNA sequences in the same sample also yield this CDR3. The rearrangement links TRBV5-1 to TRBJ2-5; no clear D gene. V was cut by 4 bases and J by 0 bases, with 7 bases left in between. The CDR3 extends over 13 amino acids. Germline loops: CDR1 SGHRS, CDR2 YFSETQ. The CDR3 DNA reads TGCGCCAGCAGCCTCGCGGACCAAGAGACCCAGTACTTC. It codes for CASSLADQETQYF.

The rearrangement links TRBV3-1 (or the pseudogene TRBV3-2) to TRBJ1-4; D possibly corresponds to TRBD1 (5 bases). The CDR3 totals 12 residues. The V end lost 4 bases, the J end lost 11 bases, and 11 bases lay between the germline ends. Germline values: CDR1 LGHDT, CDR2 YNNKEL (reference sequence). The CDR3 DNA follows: TGTGCCAGCAGCCCGGTGGGGGGGAAACTGTTTTTT. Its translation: CASSPVGGKLFF.

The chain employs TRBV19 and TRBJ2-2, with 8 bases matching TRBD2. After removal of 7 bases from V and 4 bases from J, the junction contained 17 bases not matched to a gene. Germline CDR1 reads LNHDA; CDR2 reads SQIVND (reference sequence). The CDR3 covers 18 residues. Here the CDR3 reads CASTDTHPLAGGTGELFF. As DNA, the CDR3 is TGTGCCAGTACCGATACCCATCCTCTAGCGGGCGGCACCGGGGAGCTGTTTTTT. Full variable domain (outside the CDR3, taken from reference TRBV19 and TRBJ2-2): DGGITQSPKYLFRKEGQNVTLSCEQNLNHDAMYWYRQDPGQGLRLIYYSQIVNDFQKGDIAEGYSVSREKKESFPLTVTSAQKNPTAFYLCASTDTHPLAGGTGELFFGEGSRLTVL.

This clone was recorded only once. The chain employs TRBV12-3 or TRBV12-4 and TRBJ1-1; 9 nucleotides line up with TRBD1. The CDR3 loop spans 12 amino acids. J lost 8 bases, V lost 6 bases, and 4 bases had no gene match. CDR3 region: CASRGQGVEAFF. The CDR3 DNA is TGTGCCAGCAGGGGACAGGGTGTGGAAGCTTTCTTT.

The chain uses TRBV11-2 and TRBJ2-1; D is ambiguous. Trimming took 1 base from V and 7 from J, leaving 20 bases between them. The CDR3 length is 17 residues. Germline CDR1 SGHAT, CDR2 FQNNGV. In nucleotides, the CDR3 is TGTGCCAGCAGCTTAGTCACATCCGACTCAGAGTTGAATGAGCAGTTCTTC. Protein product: CASSLVTSDSELNEQFF. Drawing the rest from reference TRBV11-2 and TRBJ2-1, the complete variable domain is EAGVAQSPRYKIIEKRQSVAFWCNPISGHATLYWYQQILGQGPKLLIQFQNNGVVDDSQLPKDRFSAERLKGVDSTLKIQPAKLEDSAVYLCASSLVTSDSELNEQFFGPGTRLTVL.

The DNA for the CDR3 is TGTGCCTGGACAAAAGAGGGGGGGGCGGGCAATCAGCCCCAGCATTTT. Translating gives CAWTKEGGAGNQPQHF. This sequence joins TRBV30 and TRBJ1-5; possible D gene TRBD1, 6 bases. The CDR3 covers 16 residues. CDR1 is GTSNPN and CDR2 is SVGIG in the germline V gene (reference sequence). V was shortened by 4 bases and J by 2 bases, with 18 bases between the two germline ends.

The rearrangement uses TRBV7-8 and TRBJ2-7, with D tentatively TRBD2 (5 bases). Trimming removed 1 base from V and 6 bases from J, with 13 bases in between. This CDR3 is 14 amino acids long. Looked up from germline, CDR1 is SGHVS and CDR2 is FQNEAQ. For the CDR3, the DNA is TGTGCCAGCAGCTTAGGGCCAGGCGGGTTCGAGCAGTACTTC. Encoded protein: CASSLGPGGFEQYF.

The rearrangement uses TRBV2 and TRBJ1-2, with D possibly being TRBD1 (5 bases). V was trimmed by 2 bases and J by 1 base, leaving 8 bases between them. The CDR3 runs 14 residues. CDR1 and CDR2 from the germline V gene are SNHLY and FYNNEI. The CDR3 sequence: CASSESGNNYGYTF. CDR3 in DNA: TGTGCCAGCAGTGAATCAGGGAATAACTATGGCTACACCTTC.

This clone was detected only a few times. The CDR3 nucleotides are TGTGCCTGGAGTCCCCCATGGAAAGCGGGGGCTTTCTTT. It is translated as CAWSPPWKAGAFF. The V call is TRBV30, the J call TRBJ1-1, with D uncertain. Germline lookup yields CDR1 GTSNPN and CDR2 SVGIG (reference sequence). Trimming left V 2 bases short and J 11 bases short, with 18 bases between. The length of the CDR3 is 13 residues.

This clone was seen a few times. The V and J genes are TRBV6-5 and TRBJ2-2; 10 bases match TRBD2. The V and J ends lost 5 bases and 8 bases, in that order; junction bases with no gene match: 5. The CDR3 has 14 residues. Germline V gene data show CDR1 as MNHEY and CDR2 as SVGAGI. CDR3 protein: CASSPGLARGELFF. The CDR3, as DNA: TGTGCCAGCAGTCCGGGACTAGCGAGGGGGGAGCTGTTTTTT.

The CDR3: CASSQAGTGADTQYF. DNA of the CDR3: TGTGCCAGCAGCCAAGCCGGGACAGGGGCAGATACGCAGTATTTT. The chain recombines TRBV3-1 (or the pseudogene TRBV3-2) with TRBJ2-3; 10 nucleotides line up with TRBD1. Germline CDR1 LGHDT, CDR2 YNNKEL (reference sequence). The J segment lost 4 bases and the V segment lost 1 base, leaving 2 bases of the junction unmatched. This CDR3 is built from 15 residues.

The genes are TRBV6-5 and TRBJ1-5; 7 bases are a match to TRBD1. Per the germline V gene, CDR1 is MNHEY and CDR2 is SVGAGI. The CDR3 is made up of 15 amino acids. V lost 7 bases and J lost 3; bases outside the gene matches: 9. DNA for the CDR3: TGTGCCAGCAACCTAGACAGGGTGAACAATCAGCCCCAGCATTTT. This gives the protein CASNLDRVNNQPQHF.

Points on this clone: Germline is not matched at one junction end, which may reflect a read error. This CDR3 reads CASNEPGHYNEQFF. CDR3 DNA sequence: TGTGCCAGCAATGAACCGGGACACTACAATGAGCAGTTCTTC. V usage is TRBV6-1 and J usage is TRBJ2-1, with D possibly being TRBD1 (6 bases). Germline V CDR1 and CDR2: MNHNS, SASEGT. This CDR3 has 14 residues.

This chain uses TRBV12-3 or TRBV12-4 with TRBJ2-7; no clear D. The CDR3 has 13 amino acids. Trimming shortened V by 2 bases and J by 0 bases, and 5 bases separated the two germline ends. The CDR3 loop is CASSLWSSYEQYF. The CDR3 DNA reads TGTGCCAGCAGTTTATGGAGCTCCTACGAGCAGTACTTC.

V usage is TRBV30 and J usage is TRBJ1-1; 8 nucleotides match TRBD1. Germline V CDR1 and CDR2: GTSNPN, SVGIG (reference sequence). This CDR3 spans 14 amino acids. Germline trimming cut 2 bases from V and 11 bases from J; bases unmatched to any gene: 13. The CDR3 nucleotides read TGTGCCTGGAGTTACGACAGGGGTTTGCGGGAGGCTTTCTTT. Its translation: CAWSYDRGLREAFF.

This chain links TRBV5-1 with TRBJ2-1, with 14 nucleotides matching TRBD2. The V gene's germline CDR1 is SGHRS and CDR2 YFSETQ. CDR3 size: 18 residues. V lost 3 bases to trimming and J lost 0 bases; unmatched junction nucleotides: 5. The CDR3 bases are TGCGCCAGCAGCTCCTGGACTAGCGGGGGGTCCTCCTACAATGAGCAGTTCTTC. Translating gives CASSSWTSGGSSYNEQFF.